This section outlines one T cell receptor beta chain sequence together with its context. Its antigen is not identified. The PCR was carried out with 60 Vbeta primers and 13 Jbeta primers. Clones were sequenced by immunoSEQ multiplex PCR, and TCRdb holds only the in-frame ones, with some missing. The sample lists roughly 160,000 clones, about 80% occurring once. At sampling all donors were nominally healthy, likely with unrecorded immune exposures. This specimen belongs to a study of cytomegalovirus exposure and HLA in healthy donors. CDR1 and CDR2 (germline): SGDLS, YYNGEE. The V gene lost 1 base and the J gene lost 1 base, with 11 bases spanning the gap. This CDR3 spans 15 amino acids. Notes on the study in general: The classifier was said to identify cytomegalovirus status with high specificity and sensitivity. Fewer N-insertions (relative to the roughly 610-donor mean) were reportedly seen in an Asian-associated ancestry cluster in a later analysis. Likely technical artifact: a cluster of highly shared sequence variants.

The material sequenced was PBMCs. The TCR comes from a man aged 25-45 years in good health and CMV-seronegative. The V gene is TRBV9, the J gene TRBJ2-5; D uncertain. The CDR3 region has the DNA TGTGCCAGCAGCGTAAATTCCCTAGTCCAAGAGACCCAGTACTTC. This codes for CASSVNSLVQETQYF.